The following is a TCR beta chain sequence with its context. This specimen comes from a study of blood T cell repertoires in COVID-19. On the study more broadly: Collection of acute and convalescent COVID-19 samples took place in the United States, Italy and Spain. The analysed material was cDNA or gDNA that came from T cells, B-cell-depleted T cells, or PBMCs.

Methods used by the authors: Nucleated cell number was recorded as an estimate derived from reference gene primer amplification. Only in-frame clones appear in the TCRdb table, and some are missing; sequencing was by immunoSEQ multiplex PCR. The DNA gave D and trimming, while V, J and clone size come from that table. The profile shows about 140,000 clones, around nine tenths of them singletons. The CDR3 is made up of 15 amino acids. Germline CDR1 and CDR2: SNHLY and FYNNEI. V dropped 6 bases and J dropped 7; count of bases not matched to a gene: 9. Sequencing was done on a sample of peripheral blood. The rearrangement uses TRBV2 and TRBJ1-6; 7 nucleotides agree with TRBD1. The receptor comes from a human donor in a cohort sampled during active COVID-19. The CDR3 spells CASSRETGQNSPLHF. The CDR3 coding sequence is TGTGCCAGCAGCCGAGAGACAGGGCAGAATTCACCCCTCCACTTT.